This TCR beta chain was sequenced for a study of shared clonotypes between healthy human individuals. Study observations and caveats: Shared clonotypes across all four donors exceeded non-shared ones in generation probability.

Of note for this clone: Its antigen is currently unknown.

The CDR3 sequence is 12 residues long. CDR1 is SGHTA, CDR2 FQGTGA, per germline. The germline V and J ends were trimmed by 1 base and 4 bases, with 3 bases remaining between them. Clones were read by immunoSEQ multiplex PCR, and TCRdb kept only the in-frame ones, dropping some. The profile shows over a million clones, approximately 80% of them singletons. The V and J genes are TRBV7-3 and TRBJ2-3; D gene ambiguous. This clonotype was obtained from a man aged 18 to 35 in good health. Some clones in this sample may be carry-over from other donors' samples. Specimen: memory CD4+ T cells from PBMCs. This sample's subset: CD45RA-negative fraction. For the CDR3, the DNA is TGTGCCAGCAGCTTAATTTCAGATACGCAGTATTTT. This sequence encodes CASSLISDTQYF.